Listed below are T cell receptor beta chains from one sample, sequenced in a study of radiotherapy plus CTLA-4 blockade in lung cancer. The assay was immunoSEQ multiplex PCR, and TCRdb's table has in-frame clones only and misses some. Of about 68,000 clones in the sample, 79% were seen once. The starting material was peripheral blood, obtained from a patient treated with radiotherapy plus ipilimumab. The receptor source for this set is a human donor with non-small cell lung cancer who had a complete response to radiotherapy plus ipilimumab. The CDR3 runs from the conserved cysteine through the conserved F or W.

TRBV18	TRBJ2-3	CASSPRTGTDTQYF
TRBV5-6	TRBJ2-7	CASSDSISYEQYF
TRBV15	TRBJ1-1	CATSRTSHRGLGTEAFF
TRBV28	TRBJ2-7	CASFLSRGSYEQYF
TRBV25-1	TRBJ1-1	CASSGMRGFTEAFF
TRBV7-7	TRBJ2-5	CASSLAGRFQQETQYF
TRBV9	TRBJ2-2	CASSVGIENTGELFF
TRBV5-1	TRBJ2-1	CASSLVDEQFF
TRBV11-3	TRBJ1-4	CASSTRGELFF
TRBV19	TRBJ1-1	CASRGDRGRSLDTEAFF
TRBV7-2	TRBJ1-5	CASSLRREGDQPQHF
TRBV30	TRBJ1-2	CAWSPPGQGAYGYTF
TRBV10-3	TRBJ2-7	CAISEGRGALTEQYF
TRBV11-2	TRBJ1-2	CASSLEQGAGGYTF
TRBV12-2	TRBJ1-2	CASRFTLEGYGYTF
TRBV10-2	TRBJ1-2	CASRSTSVANYGYTF
TRBV11-2	TRBJ1-5	CASSPAARQPQHF
TRBV4-3	TRBJ2-1	CASSQDSHRTSGIYNEQFF
TRBV7-9	TRBJ1-2	CASSSGQGSGYTF
TRBV5-5	TRBJ2-1	CASSAFSGIRANEQFF
TRBV7-2	TRBJ2-3	CASTSVDTQYF
TRBV9	TRBJ2-1	CASSVEGSRVNEQFF
TRBV5-5	TRBJ1-5	CASSLEGGWSNQPQHF
TRBV11-3	TRBJ2-2	CASSSGTDTGELFF
TRBV4-1	TRBJ2-5	CASSRGAGEETQYF
TRBV27	TRBJ2-3	CASSPPGVDTQYF
TRBV28	TRBJ1-2	CASTPGQGGYYGYTF
TRBV2	TRBJ2-5	CARPGGAFQETQYF
TRBV7-2	TRBJ1-2	CASSPAGTGRNYGYTF
TRBV25-1	TRBJ1-2	CASGKVGTANGYTF
TRBV28	TRBJ1-2	CASGFGTAGGNGYTF
TRBV9	TRBJ2-3	CASSVGKGGVADTQYF
TRBV6-5	TRBJ2-4	CASSAGYGNIQYF
TRBV7-9	TRBJ2-6	CASSLTDSALAPVLTF
TRBV11-2	TRBJ2-1	CASSLINPYNEQFF
TRBV5-4	TRBJ1-2	CASSGGQGVYYGYTF
TRBV12-5	TRBJ2-7	CASGPTGSWKSYEQYF
TRBV7-2	TRBJ2-7	CASSFGQGRGEQYF
TRBV27	TRBJ2-2	CASSKGTGELFF
TRBV6-5	TRBJ2-7	CASSLDRIFSYEQYF
TRBV10-2	TRBJ1-6	CASRAGTANNSPLHF
TRBV10-3	TRBJ2-1	CAISQGEVTYNEQFF
TRBV7-2	TRBJ1-2	CASSPRRAGGYGYTF
TRBV7-2	TRBJ2-1	CASSLATPADEQFF
TRBV5-1	TRBJ1-1	CASSFPDKNTEAFF
TRBV7-9	TRBJ2-3	CASSFNSPTDTQYF
TRBV29-1	TRBJ1-1	CSVEVGRYTEAFF
TRBV5-8	TRBJ1-2	CASSIRTGFYGYTF